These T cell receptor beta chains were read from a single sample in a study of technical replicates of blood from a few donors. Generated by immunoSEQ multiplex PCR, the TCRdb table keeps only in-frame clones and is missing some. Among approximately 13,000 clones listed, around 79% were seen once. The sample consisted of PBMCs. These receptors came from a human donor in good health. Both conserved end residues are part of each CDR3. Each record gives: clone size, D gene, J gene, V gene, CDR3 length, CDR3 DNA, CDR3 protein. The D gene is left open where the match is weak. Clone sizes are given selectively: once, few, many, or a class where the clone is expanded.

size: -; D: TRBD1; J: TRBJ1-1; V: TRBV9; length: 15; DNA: TGTGCCAGCAGCCTTACCTCAGGGGGCGGCACTGAAGCTTTCTTT; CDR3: CASSLTSGGGTEAFF
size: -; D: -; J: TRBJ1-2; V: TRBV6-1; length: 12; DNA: TGTGCCAGCAGAAAGAACGGGGGTGGCTACACCTTC; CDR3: CASRKNGGGYTF
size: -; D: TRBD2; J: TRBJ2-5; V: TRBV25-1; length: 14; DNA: TGTGCCAGCAGTGGAGCTAGCGGGAAGGAGACCCAGTACTTC; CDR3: CASSGASGKETQYF
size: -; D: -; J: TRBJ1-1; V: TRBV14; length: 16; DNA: TGTGCCAGCAGCCAAGAAGGAGGACTCAGGAACACTGAAGCTTTCTTT; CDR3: CASSQEGGLRNTEAFF
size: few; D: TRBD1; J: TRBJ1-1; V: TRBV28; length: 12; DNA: TGTGCCAGCAGTCCCGGACAGGGTGAAGCTTTCTTT; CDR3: CASSPGQGEAFF
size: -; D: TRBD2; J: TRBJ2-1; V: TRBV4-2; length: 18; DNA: TGTGCCAGCAGCCAAGAAGGACCGGGACTAGCGGGAGTCAATGAGCAGTTCTTC; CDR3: CASSQEGPGLAGVNEQFF
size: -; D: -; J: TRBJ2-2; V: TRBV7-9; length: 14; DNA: TGTGCCAGCAGCTTAAGCGGTAATCTGGGGGAGCTGTTTTTT; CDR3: CASSLSGNLGELFF
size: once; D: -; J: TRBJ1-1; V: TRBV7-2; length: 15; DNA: TGTGCCAGCAGCCCGACCCCCGGAACGGGCACTGAAGCTTTCTTT; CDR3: CASSPTPGTGTEAFF
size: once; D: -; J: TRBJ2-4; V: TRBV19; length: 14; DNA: TGTGCCAGTAGTACCTCTGGCGGAAAAAACATTCAGTACTTC; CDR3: CASSTSGGKNIQYF
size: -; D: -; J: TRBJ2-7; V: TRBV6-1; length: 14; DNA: TGTGCCAGCACCGAGGACAAAGGGAGGCTCGAGCAGTACTTC; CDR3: CASTEDKGRLEQYF
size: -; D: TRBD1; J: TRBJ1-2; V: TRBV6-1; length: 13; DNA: TGTGCCAGCAGGGCCGGGACAGGCTATGGCTACACCTTC; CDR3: CASRAGTGYGYTF
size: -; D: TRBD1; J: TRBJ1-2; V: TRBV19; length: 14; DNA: TGTGCCAGTACCCCGGACAGGGGCAACTATGGCTACACCTTC; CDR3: CASTPDRGNYGYTF
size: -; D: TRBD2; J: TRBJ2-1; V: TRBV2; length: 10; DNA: TGTGCCACAGCGGGACGCCCGCAGTTCTTC; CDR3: CATAGRPQFF
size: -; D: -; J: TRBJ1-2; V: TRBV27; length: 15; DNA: TGTGCCAGCAGTTTATCTCTGGGCTCCATATATGGCTACACCTTC; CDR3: CASSLSLGSIYGYTF
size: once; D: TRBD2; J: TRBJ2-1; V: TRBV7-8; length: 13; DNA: TGTGCCAGCAGCGGGAGGGCCGGGAATGAGCAGTTCTTC; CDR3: CASSGRAGNEQFF
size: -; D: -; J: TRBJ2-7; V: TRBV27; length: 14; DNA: TGTGCCAGCAGTTTAGGCCGCAAACCCTACGAGCAGTACTTC; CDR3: CASSLGRKPYEQYF
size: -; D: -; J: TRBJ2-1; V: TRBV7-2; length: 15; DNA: TGTGCCAGCAGCTTAGCGCAGGACAGAAACAATGAGCAGTTCTTC; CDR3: CASSLAQDRNNEQFF
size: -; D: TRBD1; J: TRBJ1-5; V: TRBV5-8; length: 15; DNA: TGTGCCAGCAGCCGGGAGGGGGCACGCAATCAGCCCCAGCATTTT; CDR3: CASSREGARNQPQHF
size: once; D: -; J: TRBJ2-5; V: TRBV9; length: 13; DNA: TGTGCCAGCAGCGTAAATCCGGGGGAGACCCAGTACTTC; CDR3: CASSVNPGETQYF
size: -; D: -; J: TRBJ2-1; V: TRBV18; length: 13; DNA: TGTGCCAGCTCACCACTAGTGGGCGATGAGCAGTTCTTC; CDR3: CASSPLVGDEQFF
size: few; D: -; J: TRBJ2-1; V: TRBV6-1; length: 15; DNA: TGTGCCAGCAGTGAATACGGGGGCTCCTACAATGAGCAGTTCTTC; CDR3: CASSEYGGSYNEQFF
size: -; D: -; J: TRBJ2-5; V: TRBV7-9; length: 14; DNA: TGTGCCAGCAGCATTGGACAGAGAAAAGAGACCCAGTACTTC; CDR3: CASSIGQRKETQYF
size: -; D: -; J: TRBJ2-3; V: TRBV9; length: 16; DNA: TGTGCCAGCAGCGCGAGGGAAACAAAGAAAACAGATACGCAGTATTTT; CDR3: CASSARETKKTDTQYF
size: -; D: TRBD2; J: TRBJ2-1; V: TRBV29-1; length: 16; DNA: TGCAGCGTTGACCGCCCCGGACTAGCGGGCACCAATGAGCAGTTCTTC; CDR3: CSVDRPGLAGTNEQFF
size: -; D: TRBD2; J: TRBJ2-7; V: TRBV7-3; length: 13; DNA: TGTGCCAGCAGCTTAAGCGGGAGCTACGAGCAGTACTTC; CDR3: CASSLSGSYEQYF
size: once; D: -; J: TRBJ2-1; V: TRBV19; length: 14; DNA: TGTGCCAGTAGTCCCCCCCGGGAGTACAATGAGCAGTTCTTC; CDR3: CASSPPREYNEQFF
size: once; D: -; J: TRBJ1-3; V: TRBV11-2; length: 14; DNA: TGTGCCAGCAGCCCAGCTAGGTCCGGAAACACCATATATTTT; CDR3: CASSPARSGNTIYF
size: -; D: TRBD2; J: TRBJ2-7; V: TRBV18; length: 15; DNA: TGTGCCAGCTCATCACAGCGGGAGATCACCTACGAGCAGTACTTC; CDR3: CASSSQREITYEQYF
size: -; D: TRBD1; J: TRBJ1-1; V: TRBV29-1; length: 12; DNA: TGCAGCGTCAGGGGGCTCGGCACTGAAGCTTTCTTT; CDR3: CSVRGLGTEAFF
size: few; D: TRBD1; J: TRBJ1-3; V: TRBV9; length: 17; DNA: TGTGCCAGCAGCGTAGGAGGAACAGGGGAAATAGGAAACACCATATATTTT; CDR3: CASSVGGTGEIGNTIYF
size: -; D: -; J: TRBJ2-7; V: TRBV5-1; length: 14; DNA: TGCGCCAGCAGCTTGGCCGGCCCACCGGGCGAGCAGTACTTC; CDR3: CASSLAGPPGEQYF
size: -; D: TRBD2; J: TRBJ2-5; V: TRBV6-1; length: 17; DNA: TGTGCCAGCAGTGAGCGGGGACTAGCGGGCCCCCAAGAGACCCAGTACTTC; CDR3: CASSERGLAGPQETQYF